The 3 T cell receptor beta chains presented below share a single source sample, sequenced in a study of T cells after yellow fever vaccination. TCRdb analysed the 5' RACE reads with MiXCR anew, one entry per CDR3 protein. Here the sample spans approximately 250,000 distinct CDR3 sequences, 6.7% being singletons. Specimen: CD4+ T cells sorted from PBMCs, collected on the day of the yellow fever booster vaccination. These receptor sequences come from a man aged 25-45 years who received the YFV17D yellow fever vaccine.

The chain employs TRBV29-1 and TRBJ2-3; 7 bases agree with TRBD1. CDR1 is SQVTM and CDR2 is ANQGSEA in the germline V gene. V lost 6 bases to trimming and J lost 0 bases; unmatched junction nucleotides: 3. The CDR3 extends over 13 amino acids. The CDR3 sequence is CSVETGSTDTQYF. In DNA, the CDR3 is TGCAGCGTAGAGACAGGGAGCACAGATACGCAGTATTTT.

This clonotype was seen repeatedly, ten times or more. The rearrangement uses TRBV20-1 and TRBJ2-1; perhaps TRBD2 as D (6 bases). The CDR3 has 15 amino acids. V gave up 3 bases and J gave up 6 bases, with 18 bases separating them. Germline CDR1 DFQATT, CDR2 SNEGSKA (reference sequence). The CDR3: CSARGGSGVANEQFF. Here the CDR3 DNA reads TGCAGTGCTAGGGGCGGGTCGGGAGTTGCCAATGAGCAGTTCTTC.

This clonotype has ten or more counts. The chain carries TRBV7-2 and TRBJ2-5, with 10 bases lining up with TRBD2. Germline V gene sequence: CDR1 SGHTA, CDR2 FQGNSA. V trimming: 5 bases; J trimming: 3 bases; junction bases outside the gene matches: 6. This CDR3 has 15 amino acids. This chain's CDR3 is CASSIKSGREETQYF. The DNA of the CDR3 is TGTGCCAGCAGCATAAAAAGCGGGAGGGAAGAGACCCAGTACTTC.